This TCR beta chain originates from a study of T-cell memory formation after mild COVID-19. Study observations and caveats: Pre-infection memory harbored some responding clones, suggesting cross-reactive memory joined. Contracting clones localized mainly to CM and EM when CD4+ and mainly to EMRA when CD8+.

TCRdb itself ran the 5' RACE reads through MiXCR, one entry per CDR3 protein. This table holds 400,000 or so distinct CDR3 sequences, roughly 21% found once. Germline values: CDR1 SEHNR, CDR2 FQNEAQ (reference sequence). The V gene end was trimmed by 4 bases and the J gene end by 3 bases; junction bases not matched to a gene: 8. The CDR3 is made up of 16 amino acids. This clonotype occurred a few times. Its matching antigen is unknown. The specimen was PBMCs or a T cell subset sorted from them (not recorded which). The V and J genes are TRBV7-9 and TRBJ2-2; 7 positions agree with TRBD2. The TCR originated in an adult woman who had mild COVID-19 (a few samples of this study predate the infection). Cell type and time point are not known. CDR3 coding DNA: TGTGCCAGCAGCTCCCGACTAGCTTCCGACACCGGGGAGCTGTTTTTT. It translates to CASSSRLASDTGELFF.